This TCR beta chain was recovered during a study of CD8+ T cells in alopecia areata. Turning to the study itself: Among treated patients, oral tofacitinib was administered at 5 to 10 mg twice daily.

CDR3 length: 12 residues. The V gene's germline CDR1 is SGDLS and CDR2 YYNGEE. Trimming stripped 6 bases from V and 0 bases from J, with 3 bases between. Findings of the study overall: Scalp clonality dropped significantly under tofacitinib, as did expanded CD8+ top-100 clones. Clarity of TCR sharing across patients fell short of that in mice, possibly HLA-related.

After isolation, RNA underwent reverse transcription to generate cDNA as the sequencing template. Clones were read by immunoSEQ multiplex PCR, and TCRdb kept only the in-frame ones, dropping some. The sample holds over 150,000 clones, about 55% seen once. Details on this clone: Its specificity is not known.

Treatment denoted: oral pan-JAK inhibitor, 5-10 mg twice daily. Peripheral blood and lesional scalp punch biopsies came from alopecia areata patients. Sequenced material: CD8+ T cells sorted from blood, taken at week 24, from a patient treated with tofacitinib. The chain has TRBV9 and TRBJ2-2, with D unresolved. This receptor was identified in a human donor with alopecia areata. The DNA of the CDR3 is TGTGCCAGCAAGTCGAACACCGGGGAGCTGTTTTTT. Amino acid sequence: CASKSNTGELFF.